A single sample gave rise to the 20 T cell receptor beta chains below, sequenced in a study of early T cells in non-severe SARS-CoV-2 infection. One entry per CDR3 protein results from TCRdb running MiXCR on the 5' RACE reads. The sample contains some 88,000 distinct CDR3 sequences, roughly 17% of which appear only once. Sample: whole blood, taken at baseline. All receptors derive from an adult who was a healthcare worker with PCR-confirmed SARS-CoV-2 infection or an uninfected control (not recorded which).

This clonotype was picked up a small number of times. The rearrangement joins TRBV28 to TRBJ1-4; D is unclear. V lost 3 bases, J lost 4 bases, and 21 bases lay in between. The V gene's germline CDR1 is MDHEN and CDR2 SYDVKM. The CDR3 loop spans 18 amino acids. CDR3 amino acids: CASSFPTYPTVDNEKLFF. The CDR3 bases are TGTGCCAGCAGTTTTCCCACATACCCGACCGTTGATAATGAAAAACTGTTTTTT.

This clonotype was seen only a few times. V is TRBV6-2 or TRBV6-3 and J is TRBJ2-3, with 12 bases that match TRBD2. Germline trimming cut 6 bases from V and 4 bases from J; bases unmatched to any gene: 8. This CDR3 has 16 residues. Germline assignment: CDR1 MNHEY and CDR2 SVGEGT. The CDR3 here is CASRTRLAGVADTQYF. The CDR3 coding sequence is TGTGCCAGCAGGACGAGACTAGCGGGAGTTGCAGATACGCAGTATTTT.

This clonotype occurred many times. The chain couples TRBV4-3 to TRBJ1-3; the D gene is possibly TRBD1 (6 bases). The CDR3 spans 15 residues. Germline-derived CDR1 and CDR2 are LGHNA and YSLEER. Trimming stripped 5 bases from V and 7 bases from J, with 18 bases between. CDR3 nucleotide sequence: TGCGCCAGCAGCTATACCAGGGGACGCGGGAACACCATATATTTT. This encodes CASSYTRGRGNTIYF.

This clonotype has more than one count but fewer than ten. The chain employs TRBV12-3 or TRBV12-4 and TRBJ2-1; maybe TRBD2 (6 bases). Trimming took 6 bases from V and 4 from J, leaving 16 bases between them. CDR3 size: 15 residues. The CDR3: CASSQTSGPYNEQFF. CDR3 nucleotide sequence: TGTGCCAGCAGCCAGACTAGTGGACCGTACAATGAGCAGTTCTTC.

This clonotype has a handful of counts. The chain couples TRBV13 to TRBJ2-7; 8 bases fit TRBD2. Germline loops: CDR1 PRHDT, CDR2 FYEKMQ (reference sequence). V lost 5 bases to trimming and J lost 4 bases; unmatched junction nucleotides: 7. The CDR3 runs 14 residues. CDR3: CASSPRLANYEQYF. The CDR3 DNA is TGTGCCAGCAGCCCCAGACTAGCGAATTACGAGCAGTACTTC.

The chain combines TRBV20-1 with TRBJ1-2; D is possibly TRBD1 (6 bases). This CDR3 comprises 14 residues. Looked up from germline, CDR1 is DFQATT and CDR2 is SNEGSKA (reference sequence). Trimming stripped 6 bases from V and 6 bases from J, with 20 bases between. The CDR3 nucleotides read TGCAGTGCCTGGGGGGCTGGGTCTGCGGATGGCTACACCTTC. It translates to CSAWGAGSADGYTF.

The table lists this clonotype with a few counts. This CDR3 is CASSPGLAGGWETQYF. Here the CDR3 DNA reads TGCGCCAGCAGCCCAGGACTAGCGGGAGGGTGGGAGACCCAGTACTTC. This sequence joins TRBV4-1 and TRBJ2-5; 15 bases fit TRBD2. Unmatched junction bases numbered 5, after V lost 4 bases and J lost 5 bases. The CDR3 has 16 residues. From germline, CDR1 is MGHRA and CDR2 YSYEKL.

The chain carries TRBV28 and TRBJ1-4, with D unclear. Deletions cut 6 bases from V and 3 bases from J, with 8 bases between. CDR3 size: 13 residues. Germline CDR1 is MDHEN and CDR2 is SYDVKM. CDR3 nucleotide sequence: TGTGCCAGCAGAGCTGGCGCTAATGAAAAACTGTTTTTT. Amino acid sequence: CASRAGANEKLFF.

On this clonotype: A much larger clone lies a single base off, so this may be a read error. The gene calls are TRBV12-3 or TRBV12-4 and TRBJ2-1; no clear D. CDR3 length equals 11 residues. V lost 2 bases, J lost 9 bases, and 5 bases lay in between. The CDR3 DNA is TGTGCCAGCAGTTTAAGCAGTGAGCAGTTCTTC. Translated: CASSLSSEQFF.

V usage is TRBV20-1 and J usage is TRBJ2-1; TRBD2 matches at 11 bases. The V and J ends lost 5 bases and 10 bases, in that order; junction bases with no gene match: 10. The CDR3 has 14 amino acids. Per germline, CDR1 DFQATT and CDR2 SNEGSKA (reference sequence). In nucleotides, the CDR3 is TGCAGTGCTCAGACTAGCGGGACGATAGTAGAGCAGTTCTTC. This sequence encodes CSAQTSGTIVEQFF.

The genes are TRBV2 and TRBJ2-7; D possibly matches TRBD1 or TRBD2 (6 bases each). Germline lookup yields CDR1 SNHLY and CDR2 FYNNEI. V was clipped by 8 bases and J by 2 bases, with 22 bases between them. The CDR3 loop spans 16 amino acids. The CDR3 sequence is CASGTPGIAVTYEQYF. The CDR3 nucleotides are TGTGCCAGCGGGACACCCGGGATAGCGGTAACCTACGAGCAGTACTTC.

A remark on this clonotype: Germline and junction disagree at one end, which may indicate a read error. V is TRBV12-3 or TRBV12-4 and J is TRBJ2-1, with 9 bases fitting TRBD2. The CDR3 spans 15 residues. The CDR3 sequence is CASRLAGVPYNEQFF. CDR3 bases: TGTGCCAGCAGATTAGCGGGAGTGCCTTACAATGAGCAGTTCTTC.

This rearrangement joins TRBV9 to TRBJ2-3, with D uncertain. This CDR3 has 12 amino acids. Germline V CDR1 and CDR2: SGDLS, YYNGEE. The V end lost 3 bases, the J end lost 5 bases, and 7 bases lay between the germline ends. The CDR3 loop reads CASSENGDTQYF. The CDR3 DNA sequence: TGTGCCAGCAGCGAGAATGGAGATACGCAGTATTTT.

This clonotype has more than one count but fewer than ten. The chain employs TRBV30 and TRBJ2-2; TRBD2 agrees at 8 bases. From germline, CDR1 is GTSNPN and CDR2 SVGIG (reference sequence). The V gene end was trimmed by 2 bases and the J gene end by 3 bases; junction bases not matched to a gene: 5. This CDR3 has 15 amino acids. The CDR3 protein is CAWSPGGRDTGELFF. The CDR3 DNA reads TGTGCCTGGAGTCCGGGGGGGAGGGACACCGGGGAGCTGTTTTTT.

There are a few counts of this clonotype. J is TRBJ2-1 and V is TRBV12-3 or TRBV12-4; 8 nucleotides match TRBD1. The CDR3 is made up of 19 amino acids. Trimming took 5 bases from V and 3 from J; bases not matched to a gene: 18. The CDR3: CASSDPPGQAIRVYNEQFF. CDR3 in DNA: TGTGCCAGCAGTGATCCCCCGGGACAGGCGATTCGGGTCTACAATGAGCAGTTCTTC.

This clonotype showed up just once. The rearrangement uses TRBV14 and TRBJ2-7; tentatively, D is TRBD1 (5 bases). V lost 0 bases and J 5 bases, leaving 17 bases between the germline ends. CDR1 is SGHDN and CDR2 is FVKESK in the germline V gene. The length of the CDR3 is 16 residues. In DNA, the CDR3 is TGTGCCAGCAGCCAAGAAGGAAGGGGCATCTTAGACGAGCAGTACTTC. It yields the protein CASSQEGRGILDEQYF.

J is TRBJ1-1 and V is TRBV6-6; D uncertain. Trimming left V 5 bases short and J 3 bases short, with 7 bases between. Germline V CDR1 and CDR2: MNHNY, SVGAGI (reference sequence). The CDR3 runs to 12 residues. The CDR3 nucleotides read TGTGCCAGCAGTCCATACGACACTGAAGCTTTCTTT. It translates to CASSPYDTEAFF.

In this sample, this clonotype turned up a few times. J is TRBJ1-5 and V is TRBV12-3 or TRBV12-4; maybe TRBD1 (5 bases). CDR3 length: 14 amino acids. V was clipped by 6 bases and J by 6 bases, with 15 bases between them. The CDR3 loop is CASSLGARGQPQHF. The CDR3 nucleotides are TGTGCCAGCAGCCTAGGGGCTAGGGGTCAGCCCCAGCATTTT.

This sequence joins TRBV6-2 or TRBV6-3 and TRBJ2-3; 7 bases map to TRBD1. Trimming removed 0 bases from V and 8 bases from J; junction bases left unmatched: 8. Germline V lookup: CDR1 MNHEY, CDR2 SVGEGT. CDR3 size: 15 residues. CDR3 residues: CASSYSPGTEGTQYF. The CDR3 coding sequence is TGTGCCAGCAGTTACTCTCCCGGGACAGAGGGTACGCAGTATTTT.

This clonotype was counted only a few times. The chain has TRBV6-5 and TRBJ1-2; TRBD1 matches at 7 bases. Germline V lookup: CDR1 MNHEY, CDR2 SVGAGI. Germline trimming cut 2 bases from V and 6 bases from J; bases unmatched to any gene: 9. The length of the CDR3 is 15 residues. CDR3: CASSYPSDREDGYTF. For the CDR3, the DNA is TGTGCCAGCAGTTACCCAAGCGACAGGGAAGATGGCTACACCTTC.